This TCR beta chain was sequenced in a study of patients and donors after allogeneic stem cell transplantation. This clonotype was observed a few times. The trim removed 3 bases at V and 4 bases at J, leaving 5 bases unmatched. The germline gives CDR1 KGHDR, CDR2 SFDVKD. This CDR3 contains 15 residues. From the RT-PCR reads, TCRdb called clonotypes with MiXCR, one entry per CDR3 protein. This table has about 160,000 distinct CDR3 sequences, over 35% appearing once. The receptor was derived from a human donor who was either an allogeneic HSCT recipient or a stem cell or donor lymphocyte infusion donor (not recorded which). It is not recorded whose cells these are; they may come from a transplant donor. Specimen: blood, either unsorted or a sorted T cell fraction (not recorded which). The chain couples TRBV24-1 to TRBJ2-1; 7 bases line up with TRBD1. The CDR3 here is CATSDPVGQYNEQFF. The CDR3 nucleotides are TGTGCCACCAGTGATCCGGTGGGACAGTACAATGAGCAGTTCTTC.